These 27 T cell receptor beta chains came from one sample sequenced in a study of CXCR3-negative and CXCR3-positive naive CD8 T cells. The authors made the TRB cDNA libraries by 5' RACE using UMI labels. TCRdb reprocessed the 5' RACE reads and keeps a single row for each CDR3 protein, giving no DNA. This sample contains over 100,000 distinct CDR3 sequences. The sequenced material came from naive CXCR3- CD8+ T cells from blood. Subset given: CD45RO-CCR7+CD27+CD95- naive CD8+ T cells lacking CXCR3 (TNR3-). The receptors stem from a human donor in good health. Some clones in this sample may be carry-over from other donors' samples.

The chain joins TRBV6-2 or TRBV6-3 to TRBJ2-7; checking the TCRdb D call of TRBD1 is not possible without DNA. Germline loops: CDR1 MNHEY, CDR2 SVGEGT. The CDR3 spans 11 residues. CDR3 sequence: CATDSAYEQYF.

The rearrangement uses TRBV29-1 and TRBJ2-7; TCRdb outputs TRBD1, but without DNA this stays unchecked. Germline CDR1 SQVTM, CDR2 ANQGSEA. The CDR3 sequence is 11 residues long. CDR3 protein: CSVEEGPVRYF.

The chain recombines TRBV4-3 with TRBJ2-7; TCRdb picks TRBD2, but there is no DNA to check that call. Germline-derived CDR1 and CDR2 are LGHNA and YSLEER. The CDR3 is made up of 17 amino acids. The CDR3 protein is CASSQSSSGGHSYEQYF.

Here the CDR3 reads CSASLPTGYSDEQYF. The V call is TRBV20-1, the J call TRBJ2-7; without DNA, the TCRdb call of TRBD1 cannot be checked. Germline values: CDR1 DFQATT, CDR2 SNEGSKA (reference sequence). The CDR3 is 15 amino acids.

V is TRBV19 and J is TRBJ1-5. The CDR3 sequence is 15 residues long. Germline-derived CDR1 and CDR2 are LNHDA and SQIVND (reference sequence). The CDR3 region is CASTVGRHSNQPQHF.

The chain couples TRBV29-1 to TRBJ2-7; TCRdb selects TRBD1, and the lack of DNA leaves this call unchecked. Germline CDR1 reads SQVTM; CDR2 reads ANQGSEA. The CDR3 runs to 12 residues. This CDR3 reads CSPWDSSYEQYF.

The V and J genes are TRBV29-1 and TRBJ2-7; the TCRdb D gene call, TRBD1, has no DNA to confirm it. The CDR3 length is 12 residues. The germline V gene has CDR1 SQVTM and CDR2 ANQGSEA. The CDR3 loop is CSVEGQAYEQYF.

J is TRBJ2-1 and V is TRBV27; the TCRdb D gene call, TRBD1, has no DNA to confirm it. Germline V gene sequence: CDR1 MNHEY, CDR2 SMNVEV (reference sequence). CDR3 size: 18 residues. This CDR3 reads CASRRAGSGGKINNEQFF.

The gene calls are TRBV27 and TRBJ2-1; TCRdb picks TRBD1, but there is no DNA to check that call. Germline-derived CDR1 and CDR2 are MNHEY and SMNVEV (reference sequence). The CDR3 is 15 residues long. This CDR3 reads CASSPAPTGHNEQFF.

The CDR3 reads CASTPRESNQPQHF. V gene TRBV7-8 combines with J gene TRBJ1-5. The CDR3 sequence is 14 residues long. Germline V CDR1 and CDR2: SGHVS, FQNEAQ. Combining the CDR3 with reference TRBV7-8 and TRBJ1-5 gives the whole variable domain GAGVSQSPRYKVAKRGQDVALRCDPISGHVSLFWYQQALGQGPEFLTYFQNEAQLDKSGLPSDRFFAERPEGSVSTLKIQRTQQEDSAVYLCASTPRESNQPQHFGDGTRLSIL.

The chain uses TRBV30 and TRBJ1-1; as DNA is missing, the TRBD1 call by TCRdb cannot be tested. The V gene's germline CDR1 is GTSNPN and CDR2 SVGIG (reference sequence). This CDR3 contains 14 residues. CDR3: CAWSATGDNTEAFF. The full variable domain, in which reference TRBV30 and TRBJ1-1 provide the parts outside the CDR3, is SQTIHQWPATLVQPVGSPLSLECTVEGTSNPNLYWYRQAAGRGLQLLFYSVGIGQISSEVPQNLSASRPQDRQFILSSKKLLLSDSGFYLCAWSATGDNTEAFFGQGTRLTVV.

CDR3 residues: CASSQVGGGSDEQFF. The gene calls are TRBV4-1 and TRBJ2-1; TCRdb outputs TRBD2, but without DNA this stays unchecked. The germline CDR1 and CDR2 sequences are MGHRA and YSYEKL. CDR3 length equals 15 residues.

The rearrangement uses TRBV20-1 and TRBJ2-1; TCRdb picks TRBD2, but there is no DNA to check that call. The CDR3 spans 14 residues. Germline assignment: CDR1 DFQATT and CDR2 SNEGSKA (reference sequence). This CDR3 reads CSARLSGSYNEQFF.

The rearrangement links TRBV29-1 to TRBJ2-1. Looked up from germline, CDR1 is SQVTM and CDR2 is ANQGSEA. This CDR3 is built from 14 residues. CDR3 residues: CSVEDMGNYNEQFF.

The V gene is TRBV7-9, the J gene TRBJ2-1; TCRdb reports TRBD1, a call that lacks DNA to check it against. Germline V gene data show CDR1 as SEHNR and CDR2 as FQNEAQ (reference sequence). This CDR3 is 16 amino acids long. The CDR3 region is CASTPPVGQGSDEQFF.

The CDR3 here is CASSLYRGAYNEQFF. This chain uses TRBV27 with TRBJ2-1. CDR3 length: 15 amino acids. The V gene's germline CDR1 is MNHEY and CDR2 SMNVEV (reference sequence).

V and J are TRBV29-1 and TRBJ1-2. The CDR3 has 14 residues. The germline V gene encodes CDR1 SQVTM and CDR2 ANQGSEA. The CDR3 is CSVVPVEANYGYTF.

The chain uses TRBV20-1 and TRBJ2-1; checking the TCRdb D call of TRBD2 is not possible without DNA. The germline V gene has CDR1 DFQATT and CDR2 SNEGSKA (reference sequence). CDR3 length: 16 residues. The CDR3 loop reads CSAKKTPGLAVREQFF.

The chain couples TRBV29-1 to TRBJ2-7. This CDR3 has 13 amino acids. Germline-derived CDR1 and CDR2 are SQVTM and ANQGSEA. The CDR3 region is CSAEGLSSYEQYF.

The chain has TRBV12-3 or TRBV12-4 and TRBJ2-1; TCRdb designates TRBD1, a call that cannot be tested without DNA. This CDR3 has 13 amino acids. The CDR3 loop is CASSLSRVDEQFF.

The chain carries TRBV20-1 and TRBJ2-1; TCRdb's D gene call, TRBD1, goes unchecked for lack of DNA. Germline V lookup: CDR1 DFQATT, CDR2 SNEGSKA (reference sequence). The CDR3 extends over 16 amino acids. The CDR3 loop reads CSASWGVHSSYNEQFF.

The rearrangement uses TRBV5-1 and TRBJ2-3; the D call of TRBD2 rests on TCRdb alone, since no DNA is present to check it. Germline CDR1 and CDR2: SGHRS and YFSETQ. CDR3 length: 15 residues. CDR3 sequence reads: CASRSTSGRMDTQYF.

The V call is TRBV6-2 or TRBV6-3, the J call TRBJ2-1; TCRdb calls TRBD1, which cannot be checked without DNA. Germline V gene sequence: CDR1 MNHEY, CDR2 SVGEGT. The CDR3 loop spans 17 amino acids. The CDR3 sequence is CASSYSPGEITYNEQFF.

The chain couples TRBV28 to TRBJ1-5. Germline loops: CDR1 MDHEN, CDR2 SYDVKM. The length of the CDR3 is 14 residues. The chain's CDR3 is CASTQTYGNQPQHF.

The chain links TRBV12-3 or TRBV12-4 to TRBJ2-3. This CDR3 is built from 14 residues. This chain's CDR3 is CASSFGLSTDTQYF.

The rearrangement uses TRBV7-6 and TRBJ2-5; checking the TCRdb D call of TRBD2 is not possible without DNA. The CDR3 loop spans 17 amino acids. Per the germline V gene, CDR1 is SGHVS and CDR2 is FNYEAQ. The CDR3 loop reads CASSGGVWGPYQETQYF.

The V gene is TRBV9, the J gene TRBJ2-1; the TCRdb call, TRBD2, lacks DNA for checking. The V gene's germline CDR1 is SGDLS and CDR2 YYNGEE. The CDR3 totals 17 residues. CDR3 protein: CASSLRLAGVLDNEQFF.